Below, 19 T cell receptor beta chains from the same sample are listed, as sequenced in a study of blood T cells in healthy people across ages. Combining a sample-barcoded 5' primer with a J-beta primer mix, a second PCR ran for about 7 to 11 cycles. TCRdb redid the calling of the 5' RACE reads with MiXCR, one entry per CDR3 protein. The sample has about 1.6 million distinct CDR3 sequences; approximately 32% are singletons. Sequencing was performed on blood. These receptors all come from a woman in her twenties or thirties in good health.

This clonotype was picked up a small number of times. CDR3 protein: CATSPASGGGTQYF. In DNA, the CDR3 is TGTGCCACCAGCCCCGCGTCGGGGGGCGGTACGCAGTATTTT. The chain recombines TRBV15 with TRBJ2-3; possible D gene TRBD2, 7 bases. Germline-derived CDR1 and CDR2 are LNHNV and YYDKDF (reference sequence). The CDR3 consists of 14 residues. Trimming took off 5 bases at V and 8 bases at J, with 17 bases between the two ends.

The rearrangement links TRBV2 to TRBJ1-2; maybe TRBD1 (5 bases). In germline, CDR1 is SNHLY, CDR2 FYNNEI. This CDR3 region has 15 residues. Trimming left V 6 bases short and J 0 bases short, with 14 bases between. DNA of the CDR3: TGTGCCAGCAGCGCCGCCCAGGGAGCTAACTATGGCTACACCTTC. It encodes CASSAAQGANYGYTF.

This clonotype was detected only a few times. The chain combines TRBV4-2 with TRBJ1-3; D is unresolved. The CDR3 sequence is 17 residues long. The germline V and J ends were trimmed by 0 bases and 1 base, with 13 bases remaining between them. Germline CDR1 is LGHNA and CDR2 is YNFKEQ. This CDR3 reads CASSQEALVVSGNTIYF. CDR3 DNA sequence: TGTGCCAGCAGCCAAGAGGCGTTAGTCGTTTCTGGAAACACCATATATTTT.

This clonotype was detected many times. The genes are TRBV29-1 and TRBJ2-1, with TRBD2 identical over 7 bases. V shed 7 bases and J 7 bases; nucleotides not matched to a gene: 13. The V gene's germline CDR1 is SQVTM and CDR2 ANQGSEA. The CDR3 sequence is 14 residues long. The DNA for the CDR3 is TGCAGCGGGGAAGGGAGGGTTCCCGGGAATGAGCAGTTCTTC. Its protein is CSGEGRVPGNEQFF.

In its sample, this clonotype was seen a few times. The chain couples TRBV10-3 to TRBJ2-7; 8 nucleotides align to TRBD1. The V and J ends lost 6 bases and 6 bases, in that order; junction bases with no gene match: 10. The germline V gene encodes CDR1 ENHRY and CDR2 SYGVKD. This CDR3 has 14 residues. The CDR3 reads CAIRSGQGASEQYF. CDR3 bases: TGTGCCATCAGATCTGGACAGGGAGCGTCCGAGCAGTACTTC.

The chain combines TRBV15 with TRBJ2-5, with 10 bases that match TRBD2. With 1 base clipped from V and 7 bases from J, the junction kept 9 bases outside the gene matches. This CDR3 has 16 residues. In germline, CDR1 is LNHNV, CDR2 YYDKDF (reference sequence). DNA of the CDR3: TGTGCCACCAGCAGAGTTGCGGTAGCGGGAGGTCGGACCCAGTACTTC. It yields the protein CATSRVAVAGGRTQYF.

For this clonotype: A much larger clone lies a single base off, so this may be a read error. This chain connects TRBV20-1 to TRBJ2-3, with D perhaps matching TRBD1 (6 bases). The V end was cut by 1 base, the J end by 2 bases, with 7 bases between. The CDR3 has 13 amino acids. Germline CDR1 DFQATT, CDR2 SNEGSKA (reference sequence). The CDR3 sequence: CSARVGATDTQYF. DNA of the CDR3: TGCAGTGCTAGAGTGGGGGCCACAGATACGCAGTATTTT.

To note about this clonotype: The junction and the germline gene differ at one end; a read error may be behind it. The chain combines TRBV3-1 with TRBJ2-7, with D maybe TRBD2 (6 bases). The CDR3 spans 16 residues. Germline values: CDR1 LGHDT, CDR2 YNNKEL (reference sequence). Written as DNA, the CDR3 is TGTGCCAGCAGCAGCCGGGACTCCTGGACCTCCTACGGGCAGTACTTC. Protein: CASSSRDSWTSYGQYF.

This chain uses TRBV7-9 with TRBJ2-7, with TRBD1 matching 7 bases. With V trimmed by 4 bases and J by 3 bases, 9 bases remained unmatched. This CDR3 is built from 15 residues. Germline CDR1 and CDR2: SEHNR and FQNEAQ (reference sequence). CDR3 nucleotides: TGTGCCAGCAGCTCAGTTGGACAGGCTTACTACGAGCAGTACTTC. Its protein is CASSSVGQAYYEQYF.

The chain couples TRBV4-1 to TRBJ2-3; weak D call: TRBD2 (5 bases). Trimming cost V 0 bases and J 6 bases, with 13 bases left between them. CDR1 MGHRA and CDR2 YSYEKL come from the germline V gene. The CDR3 contains 15 residues. The CDR3 nucleotides read TGCGCCAGCAGCCAAGATCCGGGATCTTGGGATACGCAGTATTTT. It encodes CASSQDPGSWDTQYF.

This clonotype has just a few counts. V gene TRBV20-1 combines with J gene TRBJ2-3; either TRBD1 or TRBD2 may supply D (5 bases each). This CDR3 comprises 15 residues. Trimming stripped 0 bases from V and 2 bases from J, with 12 bases between. Germline CDR1 reads DFQATT; CDR2 reads SNEGSKA (reference sequence). In nucleotides, the CDR3 is TGCAGTGCTAGAGACGCGAGGGGAGTCACAGATACGCAGTATTTT. Its translation is CSARDARGVTDTQYF.

As for this clonotype: A junction end diverges from the germline sequence, so it may reflect a read error. The rearrangement joins TRBV10-2 to TRBJ2-1; 7 bases match TRBD2. This CDR3 spans 15 amino acids. The germline V gene encodes CDR1 WSHSY and CDR2 SAAADI. The CDR3 nucleotides read TGCACCAGCAGTGGGCTAGCGGAAAACTACAATGAGCAGTTCTTC. Translated, it gives CTSSGLAENYNEQFF.

The chain uses TRBV28 and TRBJ1-5; a possible D gene is TRBD1 (6 bases). V was cut by 4 bases and J by 3 bases, with 16 bases left in between. CDR3 length: 16 residues. Germline V CDR1 and CDR2: MDHEN, SYDVKM. The chain's CDR3 is CASSSPEGQSNQPQHF. In nucleotides, the CDR3 is TGTGCCAGCAGTTCCCCCGAAGGACAGTCCAATCAGCCCCAGCATTTT.

The chain recombines TRBV20-1 with TRBJ1-5; D gene unclear. Looked up from germline, CDR1 is DFQATT and CDR2 is SNEGSKA (reference sequence). The V and J ends lost 2 bases and 0 bases respectively, with 8 bases between them. The CDR3 has 14 amino acids. As DNA, the CDR3 is TGCAGTGCTAGAAAGGAGAATAGCAATCAGCCCCAGCATTTT. Amino acid sequence: CSARKENSNQPQHF.

This clonotype was detected only a few times. J is TRBJ2-7 and V is TRBV27; 10 positions agree with TRBD1. The CDR3 extends over 16 amino acids. J gave up 4 bases and V 1 base, and 7 bases lay outside the gene matches. From germline, CDR1 is MNHEY and CDR2 SMNVEV (reference sequence). In DNA, the CDR3 is TGTGCCAGCAGTTTATGGGGGACAGGGGCAGGGTACGAGCAGTACTTC. Its protein is CASSLWGTGAGYEQYF.

This chain uses TRBV4-1 with TRBJ1-5; D unclear. Trimming shortened V by 0 bases and J by 0 bases, and 6 bases separated the two germline ends. The germline V gene encodes CDR1 MGHRA and CDR2 YSYEKL. The CDR3 loop spans 15 amino acids. CDR3 sequence: CASSQDIYSNQPQHF. In DNA form, the CDR3 reads TGCGCCAGCAGCCAAGACATATATAGCAATCAGCCCCAGCATTTT.

This rearrangement joins TRBV27 to TRBJ1-4; unclear D gene. The CDR3 consists of 14 residues. The germline gives CDR1 MNHEY, CDR2 SMNVEV (reference sequence). V was clipped by 6 bases and J by 1 base, with 9 bases between them. Here the CDR3 DNA reads TGTGCCAGCAGCCCCTTAGGAACTAATGAAAAACTGTTTTTT. It encodes CASSPLGTNEKLFF.

The V gene is TRBV10-3, the J gene TRBJ2-3; D gene unclear. CDR1 ENHRY and CDR2 SYGVKD come from the germline V gene. The CDR3 totals 16 residues. Trimming stripped 3 bases from V and 3 bases from J, with 16 bases between. The CDR3 DNA follows: TGTGCCATCAGTGAACCCGAACCGGCTTGGACAGATACGCAGTATTTT. As protein: CAISEPEPAWTDTQYF.

In the case of this clonotype: Germline and junction disagree at one end, which may indicate a read error. The rearrangement joins TRBV3-1 to TRBJ2-1; TRBD2 aligns across 8 bases. The CDR3 totals 19 residues. CDR1 and CDR2 (germline): LGHDT, YNNKEL (reference sequence). The CDR3 sequence is CASSLQKLGGTRALNERFF. DNA of the CDR3: TGTGCCAGCAGCCTGCAAAAGCTCGGCGGGACTAGGGCTCTCAATGAGCGGTTCTTC.